Presented here are 25 T cell receptor beta chains from one specimen sequenced in a study of radiotherapy plus CTLA-4 blockade in lung cancer (dated by TCRdb to 2017 to 2018). The library was built by means of the immunoSEQ multiplex PCR assay. Imported from immuneACCESS, the table was reduced by TCRdb to in-frame sequences with V and J called. These copies leave out some clones; in studies compared against another copy, an unresolved V gene accounts for under half, and the cause of the remainder is not known. The sample table shows under 90,000 clones, and more than 70% are seen once. Roughly 13% of the sample goes to the ten largest clones. Sample: peripheral blood, taken from a patient treated with radiotherapy plus ipilimumab. These receptors all come from a human donor with non-small cell lung cancer that progressed on radiotherapy plus ipilimumab.

This chain connects TRBV19 to TRBJ2-2, with TRBD1 as a possible D gene (6 bases). CDR3 length: 15 amino acids. CDR1 LNHDA and CDR2 SQIVND come from the germline V gene (reference sequence). Trimming took off 2 bases at V and 3 bases at J, with 10 bases between the two ends. The CDR3 DNA follows: TGTGCCAGTAGTATATTCGCAGGGGACACCGGGGAGCTGTTTTTT. Amino acids: CASSIFAGDTGELFF.

The rearrangement joins TRBV9 to TRBJ2-1, with a possible D match to TRBD2 (5 bases). The CDR3 loop spans 15 amino acids. Germline CDR1 and CDR2: SGDLS and YYNGEE. Trimming shortened V by 3 bases and J by 2 bases, and 12 bases separated the two germline ends. The CDR3 coding sequence is TGTGCCAGCAGCGGCATTAAGGGAGCCTACAATGAGCAGTTCTTC. Protein product: CASSGIKGAYNEQFF.

This sequence joins TRBV5-1 and TRBJ2-3, with D unclear. CDR3 length: 14 residues. Germline-derived CDR1 and CDR2 are SGHRS and YFSETQ. Trimming shortened V by 4 bases and J by 3 bases, and 12 bases separated the two germline ends. The CDR3 bases are TGCGCCAGCAGCCCCCAACGAGAGACAGATACGCAGTATTTT. Protein sequence: CASSPQRETDTQYF.

This clone was counted only a few times. This chain uses TRBV2 with TRBJ1-6, with D possibly being TRBD1 (6 bases). In germline, CDR1 is SNHLY, CDR2 FYNNEI. V was pared by 6 bases and J by 8 bases, with 14 bases between. The CDR3 covers 14 residues. The CDR3 nucleotides are TGTGCCAGCAGAGGCAGGGGAGAGGATTCACCCCTCCACTTT. Its protein product is CASRGRGEDSPLHF.

The chain recombines TRBV2 with TRBJ2-1; TRBD1 matches at 7 bases. The CDR3 runs to 15 residues. The trim removed 8 bases at V and 4 bases at J, leaving 11 bases unmatched. Germline assignment: CDR1 SNHLY and CDR2 FYNNEI. CDR3 sequence reads: CASGLPGQLYNEQFF. The CDR3 region has the DNA TGTGCCAGCGGGCTACCGGGACAGCTTTACAATGAGCAGTTCTTC.

V and J are TRBV12-5 and TRBJ2-1; TRBD2 aligns across 9 bases. CDR1 LGHNT and CDR2 FRNRAP come from the germline V gene. CDR3 length: 15 amino acids. Trimming took 5 bases from V and 7 from J; bases not matched to a gene: 9. This CDR3 reads CASGPTRLAVNEQFF. CDR3 bases: TGTGCTAGTGGTCCCACGAGACTAGCGGTAAATGAGCAGTTCTTC. Looking up the rest from reference TRBV12-5 and TRBJ2-1 gives the full variable domain: DARVTQTPRHKVTEMGQEVTMRCQPILGHNTVFWYRQTMMQGLELLAYFRNRAPLDDSGMPKDRFSAEMPDATLATLKIQPSEPRDSAVYFCASGPTRLAVNEQFFGPGTRLTVL.

Only one count was recorded for this clone. The J gene is TRBJ1-5, the V gene TRBV6-5, with 11 bases that match TRBD1. The junction had 7 bases not matched to a gene; V was cut back by 8 bases and J by 10 bases. This CDR3 is 13 amino acids long. Germline assignment: CDR1 MNHEY and CDR2 SVGAGI. The CDR3 sequence: CASGTGGIGPQHF. CDR3 bases: TGTGCCAGCGGGACAGGGGGTATCGGCCCCCAGCATTTT.

The J gene is TRBJ1-4, the V gene TRBV11-2; weak D call: TRBD1 (5 bases). Germline V lookup: CDR1 SGHAT, CDR2 FQNNGV. The CDR3 runs 15 residues. The germline V and J ends were trimmed by 4 bases and 5 bases, with 14 bases remaining between them. The CDR3 loop is CASSSRQGINEKLFF. In DNA, the CDR3 is TGTGCCAGCAGCTCACGCCAGGGAATCAATGAAAAACTGTTTTTT.

This chain uses TRBV11-2 with TRBJ1-2; possibly TRBD1 for D (5 bases). V lost 5 bases, J lost 8 bases, and 18 bases lay in between. This CDR3 contains 14 residues. CDR1 and CDR2 (germline): SGHAT, FQNNGV. The CDR3 DNA sequence: TGTGCCAGCAGCGAAAAGACAGCGAACCAAGGCTACACCTTC. Residues: CASSEKTANQGYTF.

This sequence joins TRBV10-1 and TRBJ2-2; TRBD1 or TRBD2 may be the D gene (6 bases each). This CDR3 has 16 residues. V gave up 10 bases and J gave up 2 bases, with 20 bases separating them. CDR1 and CDR2 from the germline V gene are WNHNN and SYGVQD (reference sequence). CDR3 coding DNA: TGCGCCACCAGAAAGGCGGGACATCTAAACACCGGGGAGCTGTTTTTT. Its translation: CATRKAGHLNTGELFF.

This chain uses TRBV7-9 with TRBJ1-1, with D uncertain. Germline V lookup: CDR1 SEHNR, CDR2 FQNEAQ (reference sequence). The CDR3 totals 12 residues. V shed 1 base and J shed 6 bases, with 6 bases lying between them. CDR3 nucleotide sequence: TGTGCCAGCAGCTTAGGCCAGGCTGAAGCTTTCTTT. Protein product: CASSLGQAEAFF.

The chain recombines TRBV28 with TRBJ1-1; unclear D gene. V was cut by 1 base and J by 2 bases, with 11 bases left in between. Germline assignment: CDR1 MDHEN and CDR2 SYDVKM. The length of the CDR3 is 15 residues. The CDR3 coding sequence is TGTGCCAGCAGTTTATTGCCTACTAGCAACACTGAAGCTTTCTTT. It translates to CASSLLPTSNTEAFF.

The rearrangement uses TRBV18 and TRBJ2-5, with D tentatively TRBD1 (5 bases). From germline, CDR1 is KGHSH and CDR2 LQKENI. The CDR3 runs to 14 residues. Trimming pared 2 bases from V and 7 bases from J, leaving 14 bases between. In DNA, the CDR3 is TGTGCCAGCTCACCAGTCCAGGGTCCTGGGACCCAGTACTTC. Translated: CASSPVQGPGTQYF.

This clone occurred a few times. The V call is TRBV28, the J call TRBJ1-2; no definite D call. V was clipped by 6 bases and J by 0 bases, with 8 bases between them. This CDR3 is built from 13 residues. The germline V gene encodes CDR1 MDHEN and CDR2 SYDVKM. The CDR3 DNA reads TGTGCCAGCAGCTCCCAGACTAACTATGGCTACACCTTC. Translated, it gives CASSSQTNYGYTF.

This chain links TRBV27 with TRBJ2-3, with TRBD1 identical over 11 bases. This CDR3 has 17 residues. The J segment lost 2 bases and the V segment lost 5 bases, leaving 9 bases of the junction unmatched. The V gene's germline CDR1 is MNHEY and CDR2 SMNVEV (reference sequence). The DNA of the CDR3 is TGTGCCAGCAGTCCTTGGATGGGACAGGGGGACACAGATACGCAGTATTTT. Translated: CASSPWMGQGDTDTQYF.

The gene calls are TRBV30 and TRBJ1-5; D not certain. The V end was cut by 0 bases, the J end by 3 bases, with 6 bases between. The CDR3 sequence is 13 residues long. Germline V CDR1 and CDR2: GTSNPN, SVGIG (reference sequence). The CDR3 nucleotides are TGTGCCTGGAGTGTCGGGGACAATCAGCCCCAGCATTTT. Its protein product is CAWSVGDNQPQHF.

The V and J genes are TRBV5-1 and TRBJ1-1, with D possibly matching TRBD1 (5 bases). V lost 0 bases and J 6 bases, leaving 18 bases between the germline ends. CDR3 length: 16 amino acids. Per the germline V gene, CDR1 is SGHRS and CDR2 is YFSETQ. This CDR3 reads CASSLGGEHRRAEAFF. CDR3 coding DNA: TGCGCCAGCAGCTTGGGGGGGGAGCACCGGAGGGCTGAAGCTTTCTTT.

This clone was seen only a few times. This chain links TRBV7-4 with TRBJ2-1, with 9 positions matching TRBD1. Germline lookup yields CDR1 SGHVT and CDR2 SQSDAQ. After removal of 5 bases from V and 6 bases from J, the junction contained 8 bases not matched to a gene. CDR3 length: 15 amino acids. CDR3 coding DNA: TGTGCCAGCAGCCCTACAGGGGGCAATCGCAATGAGCAGTTCTTC. This sequence encodes CASSPTGGNRNEQFF.

The chain carries TRBV18 and TRBJ1-2; weak D call: TRBD1 (5 bases). The CDR3 spans 16 residues. V was clipped by 0 bases and J by 6 bases, with 17 bases between them. Germline CDR1 reads KGHSH; CDR2 reads LQKENI. The CDR3 sequence is CASSPPVDRGGNGYTF. CDR3 in DNA: TGTGCCAGCTCACCACCTGTCGACAGAGGCGGTAATGGCTACACCTTC. The entire variable domain, with the rest obtained from reference TRBV18 and TRBJ1-2, is as follows: NAGVMQNPRHLVRRRGQEARLRCSPMKGHSHVYWYRQLPEEGLKFMVYLQKENIIDESGMPKERFSAEFPKEGPSILRIQQVVRGDSAAYFCASSPPVDRGGNGYTFGSGTRLTVV.

The chain employs TRBV13 and TRBJ1-5; D might be TRBD1 (5 bases). Germline V gives CDR1 PRHDT, CDR2 FYEKMQ (reference sequence). The CDR3 covers 12 residues. V lost 8 bases and J 9 bases, leaving 14 bases between the germline ends. Written as DNA, the CDR3 is TGTGCCAGCTCAATTGGGGGTGGGCCCCAGCATTTT. This codes for CASSIGGGPQHF.

The sample holds a few counts of this clone. The chain uses TRBV9 and TRBJ2-7; TRBD1 aligns across 8 bases. Germline V gene lookup returns CDR1 SGDLS and CDR2 YYNGEE. After removal of 3 bases from V and 6 bases from J, the junction contained 8 bases not matched to a gene. The CDR3 totals 14 residues. CDR3 loop: CASSETGTGREQYF. CDR3 in DNA: TGTGCCAGCAGCGAGACCGGGACAGGCCGCGAGCAGTACTTC. Together with reference TRBV9 and TRBJ2-7, the CDR3 gives the full variable domain: DSGVTQTPKHLITATGQRVTLRCSPRSGDLSVYWYQQSLDQGLQFLIQYYNGEERAKGNILERFSAQQFPDLHSELNLSSLELGDSALYFCASSETGTGREQYFGPGTRLTVT.

This clone was observed a single time. The chain employs TRBV4-1 and TRBJ1-6; D gene ambiguous. The CDR3 runs to 14 residues. V shed 1 base and J shed 7 bases, with 8 bases lying between them. Germline values: CDR1 MGHRA, CDR2 YSYEKL. The CDR3 bases are TGCGCCAGCAGCCAAGTCTCCGGCAATTCACCCCTCCACTTT. It translates to CASSQVSGNSPLHF.

Details on this clone: Other DNA sequences in this sample translate to the same CDR3. The chain links TRBV11-2 to TRBJ1-4; D is possibly TRBD1 (6 bases). The length of the CDR3 is 14 residues. Trimming took off 0 bases at V and 5 bases at J, with 7 bases between the two ends. Per germline, CDR1 SGHAT and CDR2 FQNNGV. DNA for the CDR3: TGTGCCAGCAGCTTAGAGGGGGCGAATGAAAAACTGTTTTTT. It encodes CASSLEGANEKLFF.

CDR3 amino acids: CSVEDRQASGANVLTF. The DNA of the CDR3 is TGCAGCGTTGAAGACCGTCAAGCCTCTGGGGCCAACGTCCTGACTTTC. The chain links TRBV29-1 to TRBJ2-6, with D uncertain. The CDR3 spans 16 residues. Germline CDR1 SQVTM, CDR2 ANQGSEA. Trimming took 0 bases from V and 0 from J, leaving 9 bases between them.

The rearrangement joins TRBV28 to TRBJ2-5; 7 bases match TRBD1. Germline V gene sequence: CDR1 MDHEN, CDR2 SYDVKM. This CDR3 has 17 amino acids. V dropped 6 bases and J dropped 5; count of bases not matched to a gene: 18. The CDR3 DNA follows: TGTGCCAGCAGCCTTCTCCCGATGGACAGGCTTTTTGAGACCCAGTACTTC. Encoded protein: CASSLLPMDRLFETQYF. The full variable domain, rest sourced from reference TRBV28 and TRBJ2-5, is DVKVTQSSRYLVKRTGEKVFLECVQDMDHENMFWYRQDPGLGLRLIYFSYDVKMKEKGDIPEGYSVSREKKERFSLILESASTNQTSMYLCASSLLPMDRLFETQYFGPGTRLLVL.